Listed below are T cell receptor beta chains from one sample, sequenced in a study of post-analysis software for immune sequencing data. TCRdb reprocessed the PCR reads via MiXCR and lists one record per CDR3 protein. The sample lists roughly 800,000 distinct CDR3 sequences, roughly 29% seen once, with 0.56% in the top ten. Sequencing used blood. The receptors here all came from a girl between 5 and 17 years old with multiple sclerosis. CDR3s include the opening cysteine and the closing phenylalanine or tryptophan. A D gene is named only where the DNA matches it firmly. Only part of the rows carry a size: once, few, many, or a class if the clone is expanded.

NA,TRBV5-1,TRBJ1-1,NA,TGCGCCAGCAGCTTGGCGGGTTTCCGCACTGAAGCTTTCTTT,CASSLAGFRTEAFF
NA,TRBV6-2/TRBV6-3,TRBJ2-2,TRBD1,TGTGCCAGCAGTTACGCCGGGACAGGGTATAACGGGGAGCTGTTTTTT,CASSYAGTGYNGELFF
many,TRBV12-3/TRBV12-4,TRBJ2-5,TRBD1,TGTGCCAGCAGTTACGCCGGGACAGGGGAAGAGACCCAGTACTTC,CASSYAGTGEETQYF
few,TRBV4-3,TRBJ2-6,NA,TGCGCCAGCAGCCAGTTGGGACTTGGGGCCAACGTCCTGACTTTC,CASSQLGLGANVLTF
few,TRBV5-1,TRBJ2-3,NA,TGCGCCAGCAGCTTGGAGTGGGCAGATACGCAGTATTTT,CASSLEWADTQYF
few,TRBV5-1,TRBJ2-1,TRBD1,TGCGCCAGCAGCTTGACACGAGCCGGGACAGGGGGCCTTTTGTTATTTAATGAGCAGTTCTTC,CASSLTRAGTGGLLLFNEQFF
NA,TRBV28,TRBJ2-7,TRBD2,TGTGCCAGCAGTTTCGTATCCGGGACTAGCGGGACCTACGAGCAGTACTTC,CASSFVSGTSGTYEQYF
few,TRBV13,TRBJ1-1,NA,TGTGCCAGCAGCTTATATCGGATTGAAGCTTTCTTT,CASSLYRIEAFF
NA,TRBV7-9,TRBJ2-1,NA,TGTGCCAGCAGCCCAAGGATCGCCTACAATGAGCAGTTCTTC,CASSPRIAYNEQFF
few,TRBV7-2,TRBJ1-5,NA,TGTGCCAGCAGCTTAAAACAGGGCCAGAGCAATCAGCCCCAGCATTTT,CASSLKQGQSNQPQHF
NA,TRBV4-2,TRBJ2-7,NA,TGTGCCAGCAGCAGGACCCCCTACGAGCAGTACTTC,CASSRTPYEQYF
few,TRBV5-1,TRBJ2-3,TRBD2,TGCGCCAGCAGTGGACTAGCGGGAGGGCCTGTCGATACGCAGTATTTT,CASSGLAGGPVDTQYF
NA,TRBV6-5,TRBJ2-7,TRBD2,TGTGCCAGCACCCCAGAAGCGGGAGCCTCCTACGAGCAGTACTTC,CASTPEAGASYEQYF
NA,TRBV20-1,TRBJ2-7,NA,TGCAGTGCCCCACTCCCATCCGGGTCTAGCTCCTACGAGCAGTACTTC,CSAPLPSGSSSYEQYF
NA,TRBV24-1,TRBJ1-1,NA,TGTGCCACCAGGGGGACGAGGGAGGACACTGAAGCTTTCTTT,CATRGTREDTEAFF
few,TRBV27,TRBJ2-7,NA,TGTGCCAGCAGTTTTAGTGGCGGAGAGTTCTCCTACGAGCAGTACTTC,CASSFSGGEFSYEQYF